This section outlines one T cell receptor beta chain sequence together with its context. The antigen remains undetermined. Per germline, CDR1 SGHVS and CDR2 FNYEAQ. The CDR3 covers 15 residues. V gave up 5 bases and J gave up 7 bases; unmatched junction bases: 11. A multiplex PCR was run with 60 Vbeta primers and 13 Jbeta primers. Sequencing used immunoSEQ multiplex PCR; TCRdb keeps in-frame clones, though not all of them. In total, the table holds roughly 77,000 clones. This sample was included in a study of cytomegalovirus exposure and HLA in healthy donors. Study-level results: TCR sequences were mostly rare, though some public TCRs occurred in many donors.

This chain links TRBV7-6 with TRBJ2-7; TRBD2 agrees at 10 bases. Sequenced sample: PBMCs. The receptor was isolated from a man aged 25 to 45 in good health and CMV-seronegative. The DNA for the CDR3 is TGTGCCAGCAGCCCTGTTCGAGCGGGGGGGTTGGAGCAGTACTTC. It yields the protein CASSPVRAGGLEQYF.